These 17 T cell receptor beta chains share one sample of origin, sequenced in a study of T cell changes during pregnancy in multiple sclerosis. TCRdb's copy holds only in-frame clones and misses some; the assay was immunoSEQ multiplex PCR. This sample has under 100,000 clones; around 93% occur once, and the top ten carry around 1.7%. This material consisted of peripheral blood, taken in the first trimester of pregnancy. Receptors originate from a female donor in good health, enrolled as a control in a pregnancy study.

The CDR3 reads CASSDYIGTGEHSPLHF. CDR3 coding DNA: TGTGCCAGCAGTGATTATATCGGGACAGGGGAGCATTCACCCCTCCACTTT. This chain uses TRBV25-1 with TRBJ1-6; 10 nucleotides align to TRBD1. Germline values: CDR1 MGHDK, CDR2 SYGVNS. The CDR3 covers 17 residues. Germline trimming cut 3 bases from V and 8 bases from J; bases unmatched to any gene: 10.

CDR3 coding DNA: TGTGCCAGCAGCTTAGTTACAGGGGGCGGTGAAAAACTGTTTTTT. Residues: CASSLVTGGGEKLFF. The V and J genes are TRBV7-9 and TRBJ1-4; TRBD1 matches at 9 bases. Germline CDR1 reads SEHNR; CDR2 reads FQNEAQ (reference sequence). V lost 1 base, J lost 7 bases, and 4 bases stayed unmatched. The CDR3 runs 15 residues.

Comments on this clone: Other DNA sequences from this sample encode an identical CDR3 as well. The chain recombines TRBV6-6 with TRBJ2-7; D might be TRBD1 (5 bases). V was cut by 4 bases and J by 4 bases, with 17 bases left in between. Germline V gene sequence: CDR1 MNHNY, CDR2 SVGAGI (reference sequence). CDR3 length equals 15 residues. The CDR3 bases are TGTGCCAGCAGTTCCCCCCGCCAGGGTTCATACGAGCAGTACTTC. This gives the protein CASSSPRQGSYEQYF.

The V gene is TRBV7-9, the J gene TRBJ1-2; tentatively, D is TRBD1 (5 bases). Trimming took off 1 base at V and 1 base at J, with 10 bases between the two ends. This CDR3 is built from 15 residues. Germline CDR1 is SEHNR and CDR2 is FQNEAQ (reference sequence). The CDR3 DNA reads as TGTGCCAGCAGCTTAGAGACAGCGTTTAACTATGGCTACACCTTC. This encodes CASSLETAFNYGYTF.

The gene calls are TRBV9 and TRBJ1-2; D may be TRBD1 (5 bases). Germline V gives CDR1 SGDLS, CDR2 YYNGEE. Trimming stripped 0 bases from V and 5 bases from J, with 11 bases between. This CDR3 is built from 14 residues. In DNA form, the CDR3 reads TGTGCCAGCAGCGTAGGTCAGGGAGGGTATGGCTACACCTTC. It is translated as CASSVGQGGYGYTF.

V gene TRBV4-3 combines with J gene TRBJ1-1, with 8 bases matching TRBD1. V lost 1 base, J lost 2 bases, and 6 bases stayed unmatched. CDR3 length equals 16 residues. Germline-derived CDR1 and CDR2 are LGHNA and YSLEER. CDR3 sequence (DNA): TGCGCCAGCAGCCAAGTCTTGGACAGGGCTAACACTGAAGCTTTCTTT. Its translation is CASSQVLDRANTEAFF.

This sequence joins TRBV4-3 and TRBJ2-7; D gene unclear. CDR3 size: 15 residues. V was clipped by 0 bases and J by 0 bases, with 9 bases between them. Per germline, CDR1 LGHNA and CDR2 YSLEER. The CDR3 loop reads CASSQDPSSSYEQYF. CDR3 coding DNA: TGCGCCAGCAGCCAAGACCCGTCGAGCTCCTACGAGCAGTACTTC.

The genes are TRBV6-5 and TRBJ1-1, with a tentative D call TRBD1 (6 bases). The CDR3 is 14 amino acids. Trimming removed 4 bases from V and 2 bases from J, with 11 bases in between. The germline CDR1 and CDR2 sequences are MNHEY and SVGAGI. The CDR3 nucleotides read TGTGCCAGCAGTTCCAACAGGGCTAACACTGAAGCTTTCTTT. Its translation: CASSSNRANTEAFF.

The CDR3 coding sequence is TGTGCCAGCAGCTCCTTAACTACGATCCAAGAGACCCAGTACTTC. Residues: CASSSLTTIQETQYF. The V call is TRBV11-2, the J call TRBJ2-5, with no clear D. Germline V CDR1 and CDR2: SGHAT, FQNNGV. This CDR3 region has 15 residues. Trimming took 4 bases from V and 1 from J, leaving 13 bases between them.

The chain recombines TRBV9 with TRBJ2-3; the match to TRBD2 covers 12 bases. With 0 bases clipped from V and 3 bases from J, the junction kept 5 bases outside the gene matches. Germline CDR1 reads SGDLS; CDR2 reads YYNGEE. This CDR3 spans 17 amino acids. The CDR3 sequence is CASSVEGLAGLTDTQYF. The CDR3 DNA reads TGTGCCAGCAGCGTAGAGGGACTAGCGGGCCTTACAGATACGCAGTATTTT. The full variable domain, in which reference TRBV9 and TRBJ2-3 provide the parts outside the CDR3, is DSGVTQTPKHLITATGQRVTLRCSPRSGDLSVYWYQQSLDQGLQFLIQYYNGEERAKGNILERFSAQQFPDLHSELNLSSLELGDSALYFCASSVEGLAGLTDTQYFGPGTRLTVL.

This chain uses TRBV25-1 with TRBJ2-5, with 7 bases aligning to TRBD1. Germline trimming cut 4 bases from V and 4 bases from J; bases unmatched to any gene: 3. The CDR3 has 13 amino acids. Germline-derived CDR1 and CDR2 are MGHDK and SYGVNS. The CDR3 here is CASSVPGGETQYF. The CDR3 nucleotides read TGTGCCAGCAGTGTTCCAGGGGGAGAGACCCAGTACTTC. Full variable domain (outside the CDR3, taken from reference TRBV25-1 and TRBJ2-5): EADIYQTPRYLVIGTGKKITLECSQTMGHDKMYWYQQDPGMELHLIHYSYGVNSTEKGDLSSESTVSRIRTEHFPLTLESARPSHTSQYLCASSVPGGETQYFGPGTRLLVL.

V gene TRBV5-6 combines with J gene TRBJ1-4, with a weak D call TRBD1 (6 bases). There are 13 residues in the CDR3. Trimming took off 5 bases at V and 3 bases at J, with 8 bases between the two ends. Looked up from germline, CDR1 is SGHDT and CDR2 is YYEEEE. CDR3 in amino acids: CASRSGANEKLFF. DNA for the CDR3: TGTGCCAGCAGATCAGGGGCTAATGAAAAACTGTTTTTT.

V gene TRBV9 combines with J gene TRBJ1-1; unclear D gene. Germline V gene sequence: CDR1 SGDLS, CDR2 YYNGEE. The CDR3 spans 13 residues. The germline V and J ends were trimmed by 2 bases and 4 bases, with 9 bases remaining between them. The CDR3 loop reads CASSVEGVTEAFF. CDR3 in DNA: TGTGCCAGCAGCGTTGAGGGCGTCACTGAAGCTTTCTTT.

J is TRBJ2-2 and V is TRBV9, with D unresolved. Germline CDR1 SGDLS, CDR2 YYNGEE. V gave up 3 bases and J gave up 0 bases, with 9 bases separating them. The CDR3 length is 15 residues. The CDR3 nucleotides are TGTGCCAGCAGCGGAGCTGTTTCGAACACCGGGGAGCTGTTTTTT. Its protein is CASSGAVSNTGELFF.

The table lists this clone with a few counts. V and J are TRBV4-2 and TRBJ2-6, with D possibly TRBD2 on 6 matching bases. V lost 4 bases and J 4 bases, leaving 20 bases between the germline ends. CDR1 is LGHNA, CDR2 YNFKEQ, per germline. There are 18 residues in the CDR3. CDR3 in amino acids: CASSLAGTSTGGANVLTF. Written as DNA, the CDR3 is TGTGCCAGCAGCCTGGCCGGGACTTCAACCGGGGGGGCCAACGTCCTGACTTTC.

The V call is TRBV2, the J call TRBJ1-2, with TRBD1 identical over 9 bases. Germline assignment: CDR1 SNHLY and CDR2 FYNNEI. V dropped 4 bases and J dropped 7; count of bases not matched to a gene: 10. CDR3 length equals 15 residues. CDR3 bases: TGTGCCAGCAGTGTACTCACAGGGGGCTCGGGTGGCTACACCTTC. It is translated as CASSVLTGGSGGYTF.

The chain joins TRBV14 to TRBJ2-2; 8 bases are shared with TRBD1. CDR1 is SGHDN, CDR2 FVKESK, per germline. The trim removed 4 bases at V and 3 bases at J, leaving 7 bases unmatched. The CDR3 length is 16 residues. The CDR3 loop is CASSLRTGWDTGELFF. The CDR3 DNA follows: TGTGCCAGCAGCCTACGGACAGGGTGGGACACCGGGGAGCTGTTTTTT.